This T cell receptor (beta chain) was recorded in a study of OX40 agonist ivuxolimab in advanced cancers. About the research overall: Patients in dose escalation had liver, melanoma, kidney or head and neck cancers. Study-level findings and limits: Near-lowest levels of clonal expansion characterized partial responders at 0.1-3.0 mg/kg. More expanded clones were seen, on average, in CD8+ T cells than in CD4+.

The CDR3 extends over 16 amino acids. V lost 0 bases and J lost 5; bases outside the gene matches: 7. Germline lookup yields CDR1 SGHVS and CDR2 FNYEAQ. The study sampled blood at baseline, cycle 4 day 1, and cycle 7 day 1. Judged by abundance, this clone is medium-sized. The antigen remains unidentified. Sequencing was performed with immunoSEQ multiplex PCR; in TCRdb, only in-frame clones are kept and a portion is missing. The sample carries about 71,000 clones, about three quarters recorded once. This sample comprised CD4+ or CD8+ T cells sorted from blood, obtained in a trial of the OX40 agonist ivuxolimab. The chain is built from TRBV7-6 and TRBJ2-1; the match to TRBD2 covers 7 bases. The receptor's source is an adult with an advanced solid tumor such as melanoma, head and neck, liver or kidney cancer. CDR3 region: CASSLAVPSGNNEQFF. The CDR3 DNA reads TGTGCCAGCAGCTTAGCAGTCCCTAGCGGAAACAATGAGCAGTTCTTC. Complete variable domain (other parts from reference TRBV7-6 and TRBJ2-1): GAGVSQSPRYKVTKRGQDVALRCDPISGHVSLYWYRQALGQGPEFLTYFNYEAQQDKSGLPNDRFSAERPEGSISTLTIQRTEQRDSAMYRCASSLAVPSGNNEQFFGPGTRLTVL.